This T cell receptor (beta chain) was sequenced for a study of blood T cells in healthy people across ages. Study-wide results and limits: TCR beta diversity correlated strongly with naive T cell percentage. Donors of long life had a larger count of naive CD4+ cells and greater diversity than aged donors. With age, beta diversity per million T cells declined roughly linearly, significantly by about 37.

Looked up from germline, CDR1 is SEHNR and CDR2 is FQNEAQ (reference sequence). The CDR3 spans 16 residues. V lost 4 bases, J lost 5 bases, and 13 bases stayed unmatched. This clonotype was seen a handful of times. Its antigen is not identified. About 10 milliliters of peripheral blood were drawn from each donor into EDTA-treated tubes. It was with a sample-barcoded 5' primer and a J-beta primer mix that a second PCR of roughly 6 to 12 cycles was run. MiXCR, applied by TCRdb to the 5' RACE reads, yields one record per CDR3 protein. Among 1.5 million or so distinct CDR3 sequences listed, under 55% were seen once.

The material sequenced was blood. This clonotype originated in a woman aged 18-29 years in good health. J is TRBJ1-2 and V is TRBV7-9; the match to TRBD1 covers 7 bases. As DNA, the CDR3 is TGTGCCAGCAGCTCACCACAGGGGACCTTCTCTTATGGCTACACCTTC. This codes for CASSSPQGTFSYGYTF.